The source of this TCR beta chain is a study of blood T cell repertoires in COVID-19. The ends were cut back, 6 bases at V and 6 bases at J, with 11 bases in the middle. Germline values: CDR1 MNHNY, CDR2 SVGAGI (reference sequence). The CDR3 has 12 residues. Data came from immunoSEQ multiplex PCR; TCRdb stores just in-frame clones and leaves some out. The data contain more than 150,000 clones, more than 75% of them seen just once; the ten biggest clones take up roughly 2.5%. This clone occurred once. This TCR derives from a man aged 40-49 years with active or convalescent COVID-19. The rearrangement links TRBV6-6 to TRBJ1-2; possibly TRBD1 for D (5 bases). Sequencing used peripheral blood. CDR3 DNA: TGTGCCAGCAGCGCAGGGTTCCATGGCTACACCTTC. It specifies CASSAGFHGYTF.